The 29 T cell receptor beta chains below were found in one sample sequenced in a study of blood T cell repertoires in COVID-19. The protocol was immunoSEQ multiplex PCR, while the TCRdb copy is restricted to in-frame clones and leaves out a portion. The sample has about 390,000 clones; about 90% are singletons. Sample: peripheral blood. These receptors originate from a woman between 55 and 75 years old with COVID-19, enrolled during active disease.

This chain uses TRBV6-4 with TRBJ2-3; TRBD2 matches at 11 bases. The V gene end was trimmed by 6 bases and the J gene end by 3 bases; junction bases not matched to a gene: 8. The CDR3 contains 16 residues. Germline CDR1 reads MRHNA; CDR2 reads SNTAGT. The CDR3 loop is CASRATSGGPTDTQYF. Here the CDR3 DNA reads TGTGCCAGCAGGGCAACTAGCGGGGGCCCGACAGATACGCAGTATTTT.

The rearrangement joins TRBV28 to TRBJ1-4; 8 bases align to TRBD1. The V and J ends lost 4 bases and 7 bases, in that order; junction bases with no gene match: 11. The germline V gene encodes CDR1 MDHEN and CDR2 SYDVKM. The CDR3 sequence is 16 residues long. CDR3 amino acids: CASSSLQGAKVEKLFF. CDR3 nucleotide sequence: TGTGCCAGCAGTTCGCTCCAGGGGGCCAAGGTTGAAAAACTGTTTTTT.

The chain employs TRBV28 and TRBJ1-2; D may be TRBD1 (6 bases). Germline V CDR1 and CDR2: MDHEN, SYDVKM. The CDR3 consists of 12 residues. The V end was cut by 3 bases, the J end by 8 bases, with 10 bases between. Here the CDR3 reads CASSFQGRGYTF. The DNA of the CDR3 is TGTGCCAGCAGTTTTCAGGGGCGAGGCTACACCTTC.

This clone has only one observation. The chain couples TRBV2 to TRBJ1-6; no firm D call. Per the germline V gene, CDR1 is SNHLY and CDR2 is FYNNEI. Between the trimmed V and J ends, which lost 7 bases and 7 bases, there was a span of 17 bases. This CDR3 contains 15 residues. Here the CDR3 reads CASKFAGNTNSPLHF. The CDR3 bases are TGTGCCAGCAAATTTGCAGGAAACACAAATTCACCCCTCCACTTT. The variable domain in full, completed from reference TRBV2 and TRBJ1-6, reads EPEVTQTPSHQVTQMGQEVILRCVPISNHLYFYWYRQILGQKVEFLVSFYNNEISEKSEIFDDQFSVERPDGSNFTLKIRSTKLEDSAMYFCASKFAGNTNSPLHFGNGTRLTVT.

The V and J genes are TRBV6-2 or TRBV6-3 and TRBJ1-1; 7 bases line up with TRBD1. Unmatched junction bases numbered 15, after V lost 6 bases and J lost 11 bases. CDR1 is MNHEY and CDR2 is SVGEGT in the germline V gene. CDR3 length: 14 residues. The CDR3 region has the DNA TGTGCCAGCAGCCAAAAACAGGGGCGGTTGTATGCTTTCTTT. Protein product: CASSQKQGRLYAFF.

The chain uses TRBV10-3 and TRBJ1-3; D call uncertain. This CDR3 region has 15 residues. Germline V CDR1 and CDR2: ENHRY, SYGVKD. V dropped 10 bases and J dropped 4 bases, with 20 bases sitting between them. The CDR3: CASSPGGSSGNTIYF. CDR3 bases: TGTGCCAGCTCGCCAGGAGGGTCGTCGGGAAACACCATATATTTT.

The V call is TRBV7-2, the J call TRBJ1-2; weak D call: TRBD1 (6 bases). Trimming pared 1 base from V and 5 bases from J, leaving 8 bases between. CDR1 SGHTA and CDR2 FQGNSA come from the germline V gene. The CDR3 runs to 13 residues. CDR3 sequence reads: CASSLGRGYGYTF. For the CDR3, the DNA is TGTGCCAGCAGCTTAGGAAGGGGGTATGGCTACACCTTC.

A single count supports this clone. The V call is TRBV6-5, the J call TRBJ1-2; D unresolved. The CDR3 has 14 amino acids. The V gene's germline CDR1 is MNHEY and CDR2 SVGAGI. V lost 9 bases, J lost 4 bases, and 18 bases lay in between. CDR3 DNA sequence: TGTGCCAGTGGCGGGTTATCACACGGCTATGGCTACACCTTC. Its translation: CASGGLSHGYGYTF.

The J gene is TRBJ1-5, the V gene TRBV6-1, with 8 bases fitting TRBD1. With V trimmed by 6 bases and J by 2 bases, 6 bases remained unmatched. CDR3 length: 15 residues. Germline-derived CDR1 and CDR2 are MNHNS and SASEGT. The CDR3 sequence is CASSFQGAGNQPQHF. DNA of the CDR3: TGTGCCAGCAGCTTTCAGGGGGCCGGCAATCAGCCCCAGCATTTT.

The chain couples TRBV2 to TRBJ1-5; D may be TRBD1 (5 bases). Looked up from germline, CDR1 is SNHLY and CDR2 is FYNNEI. Deletions cut 3 bases from V and 9 bases from J, with 15 bases between. The CDR3 spans 14 residues. The CDR3 bases are TGTGCCAGCAGTGACCGGGGGGGAATAGCGCCCCAGCATTTT. This codes for CASSDRGGIAPQHF.

The rearrangement uses TRBV9 and TRBJ1-4; D remains ambiguous. The V and J ends lost 2 bases and 3 bases respectively, with 5 bases between them. The germline CDR1 and CDR2 sequences are SGDLS and YYNGEE. There are 13 residues in the CDR3. CDR3 sequence: CASSVGANEKLFF. CDR3 nucleotides: TGTGCCAGCAGCGTGGGAGCTAATGAAAAACTGTTTTTT.

This chain uses TRBV27 with TRBJ2-3, with 7 nucleotides matching TRBD1. There are 16 residues in the CDR3. Looked up from germline, CDR1 is MNHEY and CDR2 is SMNVEV (reference sequence). Trimming at V came to 4 bases and at J to 0 bases, leaving 7 bases not matched to a gene. The CDR3 protein is CASSSPRTGSTDTQYF. Written as DNA, the CDR3 is TGTGCCAGCAGTTCACCTCGGACAGGTAGCACAGATACGCAGTATTTT.

This clone was counted only a few times. Other DNA sequences in this specimen translate into the identical CDR3. V is TRBV12-3 or TRBV12-4 and J is TRBJ1-6; D call uncertain. With 1 base removed from V and 7 bases from J, the gap between germline ends came to 5 bases. CDR3 length: 13 residues. The CDR3 loop is CASSLGGNSPLHF. The CDR3 DNA reads TGTGCCAGCAGTTTAGGTGGCAATTCACCCCTCCACTTT.

This clone was detected once. The chain carries TRBV27 and TRBJ1-6; TRBD1 is a possible D gene (5 bases). This CDR3 is built from 16 residues. Deletions cut 3 bases from V and 0 bases from J, with 9 bases between. Germline V gives CDR1 MNHEY, CDR2 SMNVEV (reference sequence). The DNA of the CDR3 is TGTGCCAGCAGTTTTACCGGGGGCTCCTATAATTCACCCCTCCACTTT. The encoded protein is CASSFTGGSYNSPLHF.

The chain carries TRBV7-3 and TRBJ2-1; TRBD1 might be the D (6 bases). V gave up 2 bases and J gave up 0 bases, with 14 bases separating them. Per germline, CDR1 SGHTA and CDR2 FQGTGA. There are 17 residues in the CDR3. In DNA, the CDR3 is TGTGCCAGCAGCTTAGTCGAATCCAGGGGCTCCTACAATGAGCAGTTCTTC. It specifies CASSLVESRGSYNEQFF.

This clone was seen once. V usage is TRBV19 and J usage is TRBJ1-1; D is perhaps TRBD1 (6 bases). The CDR3 extends over 19 amino acids. CDR1 is LNHDA, CDR2 SQIVND, per germline (reference sequence). Trimming pared 1 base from V and 2 bases from J, leaving 23 bases between. The CDR3 is CASSIGGWGHRDLNTEAFF. DNA of the CDR3: TGTGCCAGTAGTATAGGAGGGTGGGGACATCGGGACCTAAACACTGAAGCTTTCTTT.

This clone has a handful of counts. V gene TRBV7-9 combines with J gene TRBJ1-1; D unresolved. V was clipped by 2 bases and J by 0 bases, with 7 bases between them. CDR3 length: 14 residues. CDR1 is SEHNR, CDR2 FQNEAQ, per germline (reference sequence). CDR3 in amino acids: CASSLPIVNTEAFF. The CDR3 nucleotides are TGTGCCAGCAGCTTACCTATAGTGAACACTGAAGCTTTCTTT.

The chain joins TRBV5-1 to TRBJ1-6, with D perhaps matching TRBD1 (6 bases). The V end lost 0 bases, the J end lost 8 bases, and 12 bases lay between the germline ends. CDR3 length equals 15 residues. Germline V gene lookup returns CDR1 SGHRS and CDR2 YFSETQ. The DNA of the CDR3 is TGCGCCAGCAGCTTGGAAGGGAGGGGGGATTCACCCCTCCACTTT. Its translation: CASSLEGRGDSPLHF.

V usage is TRBV28 and J usage is TRBJ1-3; D remains unclear. The CDR3 runs 14 residues. V was cut by 5 bases and J by 0 bases, with 8 bases left in between. Germline V lookup: CDR1 MDHEN, CDR2 SYDVKM. The CDR3 coding sequence is TGTGCCAGCAGTCCCCCTCCCTCTGGAAACACCATATATTTT. It translates to CASSPPPSGNTIYF.

The gene calls are TRBV7-9 and TRBJ1-1; D is perhaps TRBD1 (6 bases). CDR1 and CDR2 from the germline V gene are SEHNR and FQNEAQ (reference sequence). V lost 5 bases and J lost 8, with 9 bases in between. The CDR3 is 11 amino acids. CDR3 residues: CASSRTEEAFF. The DNA of the CDR3 is TGTGCCAGCAGCCGGACAGAAGAAGCTTTCTTT.

V and J are TRBV24-1 and TRBJ1-1; possibly TRBD1 for D (5 bases). V shed 7 bases and J shed 2 bases, with 7 bases lying between them. CDR1 and CDR2 from the germline V gene are KGHDR and SFDVKD. This CDR3 is 12 amino acids long. The CDR3 sequence is CATRGLNTEAFF. The CDR3 DNA reads TGTGCCACCAGGGGGCTTAACACTGAAGCTTTCTTT.

This clone was seen only a few times. The chain has TRBV11-2 and TRBJ1-1; D possibly corresponds to TRBD1 (6 bases). Germline values: CDR1 SGHAT, CDR2 FQNNGV. Trimming removed 2 bases from V and 6 bases from J, with 7 bases in between. The CDR3 covers 12 residues. The CDR3 nucleotides are TGTGCCAGCAGCTTACCAGGGGCTGAAGCTTTCTTT. Translation: CASSLPGAEAFF. The full variable domain, in which reference TRBV11-2 and TRBJ1-1 provide the parts outside the CDR3, is EAGVAQSPRYKIIEKRQSVAFWCNPISGHATLYWYQQILGQGPKLLIQFQNNGVVDDSQLPKDRFSAERLKGVDSTLKIQPAKLEDSAVYLCASSLPGAEAFFGQGTRLTVV.

The V call is TRBV19, the J call TRBJ2-2; possible D gene TRBD2, 6 bases. Deletions cut 9 bases from V and 1 base from J, with 9 bases between. CDR1 and CDR2 from the germline V gene are LNHDA and SQIVND (reference sequence). This CDR3 contains 13 residues. CDR3 coding DNA: TGTGCCAGCTCCGGGGGGAACACCGGGGAGCTGTTTTTT. Amino acids: CASSGGNTGELFF.

This chain joins TRBV18 and TRBJ1-3; D is possibly TRBD1 (5 bases). V lost 3 bases, J lost 0 bases, and 21 bases lay in between. The CDR3 is 19 amino acids. Germline V CDR1 and CDR2: KGHSH, LQKENI. The CDR3 DNA sequence: TGTGCCAGCTCACCCGTAGCCATCGGTGGGGGGAACTCTGGAAACACCATATATTTT. Encoded protein: CASSPVAIGGGNSGNTIYF.

The chain uses TRBV7-6 and TRBJ2-2, with a weak D call TRBD2 (6 bases). V lost 4 bases and J lost 6, with 9 bases in between. This CDR3 comprises 13 residues. Germline CDR1 SGHVS, CDR2 FNYEAQ. The CDR3 here is CASSSGVPGELFF. CDR3 nucleotide sequence: TGTGCCAGCAGCTCGGGGGTACCCGGGGAGCTGTTTTTT.

The chain joins TRBV10-3 to TRBJ1-1, with D unclear. The CDR3 sequence is 14 residues long. CDR1 is ENHRY, CDR2 SYGVKD, per germline. V gave up 3 bases and J gave up 1 base, with 9 bases separating them. CDR3 nucleotide sequence: TGTGCCATCAGTGACCGGGGTCCGAACACTGAAGCTTTCTTT. Encoded protein: CAISDRGPNTEAFF.

The gene calls are TRBV24-1 and TRBJ2-3; 7 bases are a match to TRBD2. Germline-derived CDR1 and CDR2 are KGHDR and SFDVKD. V shed 1 base, J shed 1 base, and the junction held 4 bases outside the gene matches. This CDR3 comprises 16 residues. CDR3 bases: TGTGCCACCAGTGATTTATCGGCGGGGGGCACAGATACGCAGTATTTT. It yields the protein CATSDLSAGGTDTQYF.

This clone was seen only a few times. CDR3 in DNA: TGTGCCAGCAGTGCCCAACGGGGACAGGGCATTAATCAGCCCCAGCATTTT. Protein sequence: CASSAQRGQGINQPQHF. The V and J genes are TRBV6-1 and TRBJ1-5, with TRBD1 matching over 9 bases. V trimming: 4 bases; J trimming: 4 bases; junction bases outside the gene matches: 11. The CDR3 contains 17 residues. CDR1 is MNHNS, CDR2 SASEGT, per germline.

As concerns this clone: This same CDR3 is encoded by further DNA sequences in the sample. This chain links TRBV9 with TRBJ1-1; perhaps TRBD1 as D (5 bases). Looked up from germline, CDR1 is SGDLS and CDR2 is YYNGEE. V gave up 2 bases and J gave up 3 bases, with 8 bases separating them. The CDR3 is 13 residues long. Here the CDR3 reads CASSVGGDTEAFF. The CDR3 region has the DNA TGTGCCAGCAGCGTCGGGGGAGACACTGAAGCTTTCTTT.